This T cell receptor (beta chain) is drawn from a study of OX40 agonist ivuxolimab in advanced cancers. Study details: The dose of intravenous ivuxolimab that patients received every 2 weeks ranged from 0.01 to 10 mg/kg.

The CDR3 extends over 15 amino acids. Germline V gene sequence: CDR1 SNHLY, CDR2 FYNNEI. V was cut by 7 bases and J by 0 bases, with 13 bases left in between. Method: immunoSEQ multiplex PCR; TCRdb's copy keeps in-frame clones and lacks some. The data show tens of thousands of clones, 80% to 90% seen once. Material: CD4+ or CD8+ T cells sorted from blood, obtained in a trial of the OX40 agonist ivuxolimab. This chain links TRBV2 with TRBJ2-1; D unresolved. This receptor was identified in an adult with an advanced solid tumor such as melanoma, head and neck, liver or kidney cancer. As DNA, the CDR3 is TGTGCCAGCACAACCCCCGTAAGCTCCTACAATGAGCAGTTCTTC. It translates to CASTTPVSSYNEQFF.